This entry features one T cell receptor (beta chain) sequence. V was cut by 3 bases and J by 2 bases, with 13 bases left in between. The germline V gene has CDR1 MNHNS and CDR2 SASEGT. The CDR3 sequence is 16 residues long. Authors' processing steps: It was from reference gene primer amplification that nucleated cell counts were estimated. Sequencing used immunoSEQ multiplex PCR; TCRdb keeps in-frame clones, though not all of them. The DNA was the basis for D and trimming; V, J and clone size are from that table. The sample carries some 230,000 clones, approximately 83% recorded once. This entry is derived from a study of blood T cell repertoires in COVID-19. Across the study: The study drew acute and convalescent COVID-19 samples from the United States, Italy and Spain. PBMCs, B-cell-depleted T cells, or T cells were the source of the cDNA or gDNA that made up the material.

This chain links TRBV6-1 with TRBJ2-2, with a possible D match to TRBD1 (6 bases). Sequencing was carried out using peripheral blood. This receptor was obtained from a woman aged 25-40 years who had recovered from COVID-19. CDR3 loop: CASSDRGHLNTGELFF. The CDR3 DNA reads TGTGCCAGCAGTGACAGGGGACACTTAAACACCGGGGAGCTGTTTTTT.